This T cell receptor (beta chain) was identified during a study of blood T cell repertoires in COVID-19. Study in general: Sites in the United States, Italy and Spain provided acute and convalescent COVID-19 samples. The cDNA or gDNA used as material had been derived from T cells, B-cell-depleted T cells, or PBMCs.

In the original workflow: From reference gene primer amplification, estimates of nucleated cell counts were derived. Clones were sequenced by immunoSEQ multiplex PCR, and TCRdb holds only the in-frame ones, with some missing. The V and J calls and clone size are taken from that table; D and trimming were inferred from the DNA. Of about 140,000 clones detected, 80% to 85% appear once; the ten largest clones hold about 8%. The CDR3 runs 16 residues. Germline CDR1 and CDR2: LNHNV and YYDKDF (reference sequence). V shed 1 base and J shed 2 bases, with 12 bases lying between them. Sequencing was performed on peripheral blood. The sequence was obtained from a human donor in a cohort sampled during active COVID-19. This chain links TRBV15 with TRBJ1-5; tentatively, D is TRBD1 (6 bases). The CDR3 reads CATSRVGGVGNQPQHF. In DNA form, the CDR3 reads TGTGCCACCAGCAGAGTAGGGGGGGTGGGCAATCAGCCCCAGCATTTT.